This TCR beta chain is drawn from a study of a mutant IDH1 vaccine in newly diagnosed glioma. Method: immunoSEQ multiplex PCR; TCRdb's copy keeps in-frame clones and lacks some. The table includes around 56,000 clones, over 70% detected once. As concerns this clone: Its antigen is unknown.

Specified time point: week 5, during vaccination. Topical imiquimod was applied with each vaccine dose, which held 300 ug of mutant IDH1 20-mer peptide. The study enrolled donors with new WHO grade 3 or 4 IDH1-mutant, ATRX-lost astrocytomas. Trimming left V 1 base short and J 5 bases short, with 11 bases between. The CDR3 loop spans 14 amino acids. Germline V gene data show CDR1 as LNHDA and CDR2 as SQIVND (reference sequence). The sequences come from PBMCs, collected from a glioma patient whose treatment included an IDH1 peptide vaccine. This receptor was identified in a man aged 25 to 40 with glioma. This chain uses TRBV19 with TRBJ1-1; no clear D gene. The CDR3 region is CASSIGLRRTEAFF. The CDR3 bases are TGTGCCAGTAGTATAGGGCTCCGGAGGACTGAAGCTTTCTTT.